This T cell receptor (beta chain) was retrieved from a study of cytomegalovirus exposure and HLA in healthy donors. Background on the study: An analysis done earlier identified about 120 million unique TCR beta sequences from about 179 million T cells. Whole-study findings and limits: TCR beta V segments were, for the most part, productive about 87% or about 30% of the time in an earlier analysis. It was only CMV serostatus that was available as immune exposure information. An analysis was carried out at a later point. It showed that HLA-associated TCR beta chains were more clonally expanded than equally common non-associated chains.

PCR employed 60 Vbeta and 13 Jbeta primers. TCRdb's copy holds only in-frame clones and misses some; the assay was immunoSEQ multiplex PCR. This sample has roughly 99,000 clones, with 77% found just once. In regard to this clone: The antigen is not known.

With 2 bases clipped from V and 11 bases from J, the junction kept 11 bases outside the gene matches. Per germline, CDR1 MNHEY and CDR2 SVGAGI. The CDR3 contains 14 residues. J is TRBJ2-5 and V is TRBV6-5, with 7 bases aligning to TRBD1. The specimen was PBMCs. This TCR was sampled from a male donor in good health and CMV-seronegative. The CDR3, as DNA: TGTGCCAGCAGTTACCGCTCCCACAGGGGACAGCAGTACTTC. Translated, it gives CASSYRSHRGQQYF.